This TCR beta chain was captured in a study of cytomegalovirus exposure and HLA in healthy donors. Sequenced by immunoSEQ multiplex PCR; TCRdb stores in-frame clones only, minus some. The profile shows 100,000 to 150,000 clones, 86% of them singletons. Study-wide points: Reports described diagnosis of cytomegalovirus status by the classifier as highly specific and sensitive. CMV antigen specificity was confirmed in vitro for a few CMV-associated chains.

The donors were members of the roughly 120-subject validation cohort (separate from the roughly 700-subject first cohort). As for this clone: What it recognizes is unknown.

Trimming stripped 2 bases from V and 2 bases from J, with 8 bases between. The CDR3 is 15 amino acids. Germline V gene lookup returns CDR1 SGHRS and CDR2 YFSETQ. The source material was PBMCs. The V and J genes are TRBV5-1 and TRBJ2-6; D gene uncertain. The TCR sequence derives from a man between 18 and 29 years old in good health and CMV-seronegative. The CDR3, as DNA: TGCGCCAGCAGCTTCGGGTTAGCTGGGGCCAACGTCCTGACTTTC. Its protein product is CASSFGLAGANVLTF.